This T cell receptor (beta chain) appears in the sequencing data of a study of vaccination and CD4 T cells after COVID-19. Study context: Participants received two doses of either BNT162b2 or mRNA-1273 vaccine.

This sample's treatment: approximately nine-day PBMC culture with coronavirus spike peptide pools or control peptides (ViraFEST assay). An unexposed donor provided the CD4+ T cells, which were collected before the COVID-19 pandemic (2011-2018). IL-2 (around 10 IU/ml) and peptide pools (approximately 10 ug/ml) were added to cultures of around 2 million PBMCs per well. On this clonotype itself: Antigen specificity is unknown.

Cultured CD4+ T cells had their DNA profiled by the Oncomine TCR Beta short-read assay. After culture, CD4+ T cells served as the source for genomic DNA extraction. Each CDR3 protein is one row after TCRdb ran MiXCR on the PCR reads. The sample shows 8,500 to 10,000 distinct CDR3 sequences, less than 35% of them seen only once. The V gene's germline CDR1 is MNHEY and CDR2 SVGAGI. J gave up 3 bases and V 4 bases, and 6 bases lay outside the gene matches. This CDR3 spans 16 amino acids. The sample comprised CD4+ T cells from blood, cultured in vitro. This clonotype originated in a human donor in good health. The rearrangement links TRBV6-5 to TRBJ2-2; 9 bases map to TRBD1. In DNA, the CDR3 is TGTGCCAGCAGTTCTTGGGACAGGGTACACACCGGGGAGCTGTTTTTT. Its translation is CASSSWDRVHTGELFF.